Presented here are 19 T cell receptor beta chains from one specimen sequenced in a study of low-dose radiotherapy and immunotherapy resistance in tumors. Documented time point: after trial treatment. Treatment specified: LDRT plus nivolumab, ipilimumab, low-dose cyclophosphamide and aspirin (RACIN trial). Priming of first-strand cDNA relied on TRAV- and TRBV-specific primers (covering alpha and beta chains). TCRs were put through approximately 20 PCR cycles of amplification with Phusion. A constant-region primer and the V-primer adapter served as the primer pair. TCRdb fed the reads into MiXCR, producing one record per CDR3 protein. In the table there are about 39,000 distinct CDR3 sequences, 20% to 25% of which are singletons. This material consisted of PBMCs, taken after low-dose radiotherapy plus immunotherapy. The source is a female donor with ovarian cancer.

CDR3 in amino acids: CASSEGNLDNEQFF. CDR3 nucleotides: TGTGCCAGCAGTGAAGGGAATTTAGACAATGAGCAGTTCTTC. The chain has TRBV2 and TRBJ2-1; D remains unclear. Per the germline V gene, CDR1 is SNHLY and CDR2 is FYNNEI. The CDR3 has 14 amino acids. V lost 1 base to trimming and J lost 5 bases, with 9 bases between them.

V usage is TRBV28 and J usage is TRBJ1-1; 9 nucleotides match TRBD1. The CDR3 contains 12 residues. CDR1 is MDHEN, CDR2 SYDVKM, per germline. V was pared by 5 bases and J by 10 bases, with 5 bases of the junction left unmatched. The CDR3 sequence: CASSKQGARAFF. For the CDR3, the DNA is TGTGCCAGCAGTAAACAGGGGGCAAGAGCTTTCTTT.

On this clonotype: This likely reflects a read error, since a far larger clone is one base away. The chain employs TRBV19 and TRBJ2-7, with TRBD1 identical over 8 bases. In germline, CDR1 is LNHDA, CDR2 SQIVND (reference sequence). The V segment lost 5 bases and the J segment 7 bases; nucleotides outside the gene matches: 10. This CDR3 spans 14 amino acids. CDR3 coding DNA: TGTGCCAGTAGTCCAAGGACAGGGCCCAATGAGCAGTACTTC. It encodes CASSPRTGPNEQYF.

This clonotype has at least ten counts. This sequence joins TRBV3-1 and TRBJ2-5; 9 bases align to TRBD1. This CDR3 is built from 16 residues. J was trimmed by 2 bases and V by 2 bases; bases with no gene match: 6. CDR1 is LGHDT and CDR2 is YNNKEL in the germline V gene (reference sequence). The CDR3 coding sequence is TGTGCCAGCAGCCAAAAATCCGGGACAGGGCAAGAGACCCAGTACTTC. It encodes CASSQKSGTGQETQYF.

This clonotype was observed a few times. The chain has TRBV6-6 and TRBJ2-5; 8 bases fit TRBD1. Trimming removed 5 bases from V and 5 bases from J; junction bases left unmatched: 4. Germline loops: CDR1 MNHNY, CDR2 SVGAGI (reference sequence). The CDR3 loop spans 13 amino acids. CDR3 residues: CASSGQGVETQYF. In DNA, the CDR3 is TGTGCCAGCAGTGGACAGGGTGTGGAGACCCAGTACTTC.

This clonotype was recorded at least ten times. The rearrangement joins TRBV18 to TRBJ2-7, with D possibly TRBD1 on 6 matching bases. V was cut by 2 bases and J by 4 bases, with 9 bases left in between. The CDR3 runs 13 residues. Germline values: CDR1 KGHSH, CDR2 LQKENI. The CDR3 here is CASSPAQGYEQYF. DNA for the CDR3: TGTGCCAGCTCACCAGCCCAGGGGTACGAGCAGTACTTC.

This clonotype was seen repeatedly, ten times or more. The chain has TRBV25-1 and TRBJ1-2; perhaps TRBD1 as D (5 bases). Germline CDR1 reads MGHDK; CDR2 reads SYGVNS. V was clipped by 0 bases and J by 6 bases, with 8 bases between them. CDR3 size: 13 residues. CDR3 amino acids: CASSEYGTDGYTF. The CDR3 bases are TGTGCCAGCAGTGAATATGGGACGGATGGCTACACCTTC.

The sample holds many counts of this clonotype. The chain carries TRBV29-1 and TRBJ2-1; D is unresolved. Trimming removed 7 bases from V and 1 base from J, with 11 bases in between. The CDR3 extends over 13 amino acids. Germline CDR1 and CDR2: SQVTM and ANQGSEA. The CDR3 sequence: CSGISGSYNEQFF. DNA of the CDR3: TGCAGCGGGATTAGTGGGTCCTACAATGAGCAGTTCTTC.

As concerns this clonotype: A far larger clone is only one base removed, so a read error is likely. This chain links TRBV29-1 with TRBJ2-1; TRBD1 is a possible D gene (6 bases). The germline V gene encodes CDR1 SQVTM and CDR2 ANQGSEA. The CDR3 extends over 14 amino acids. V was clipped by 4 bases and J by 10 bases, with 20 bases between them. The CDR3, as DNA: TGCAGCGTTGGGGACCTCCAGGGGTCCTACGAGCAGTTCTTC. Amino acid sequence: CSVGDLQGSYEQFF.

This clonotype has a count of ten or more. J is TRBJ1-1 and V is TRBV20-1; D is possibly TRBD1 (6 bases). The CDR3 length is 14 residues. V was clipped by 6 bases and J by 4 bases, with 18 bases between them. Germline V gene data show CDR1 as DFQATT and CDR2 as SNEGSKA (reference sequence). DNA of the CDR3: TGCAGTGCCCATCAACAGGGAAGGGTCACTGAAGCTTTCTTT. It yields the protein CSAHQQGRVTEAFF.

This clonotype was recorded at least ten times. The V gene is TRBV6-1, the J gene TRBJ2-7; TRBD2 might be the D (6 bases). Trimming stripped 3 bases from V and 5 bases from J, with 17 bases between. Germline loops: CDR1 MNHNS, CDR2 SASEGT. This CDR3 comprises 15 residues. The CDR3: CASSEGDSEIHEQYF. In nucleotides, the CDR3 is TGTGCCAGCAGTGAGGGGGACTCCGAGATCCACGAGCAGTACTTC.

This clonotype has a count of ten or more. The chain couples TRBV19 to TRBJ1-1; D gene unclear. The germline gives CDR1 LNHDA, CDR2 SQIVND (reference sequence). The CDR3 loop spans 13 amino acids. The germline V and J ends were trimmed by 5 bases and 11 bases, with 18 bases remaining between them. The CDR3 sequence is CASSPSWASGAFF. The CDR3 DNA follows: TGTGCCAGTAGTCCATCCTGGGCGAGTGGCGCTTTCTTT.

Ten or more counts support this clonotype. This chain joins TRBV7-2 and TRBJ2-1; D is perhaps TRBD1 (6 bases). Germline CDR1 SGHTA, CDR2 FQGNSA. The length of the CDR3 is 13 residues. Deletions cut 3 bases from V and 5 bases from J, with 8 bases between. This CDR3 reads CASSFNRDNEQFF. The CDR3 DNA sequence: TGTGCCAGCAGCTTTAACAGGGACAATGAGCAGTTCTTC.

This clonotype was detected many times. The rearrangement joins TRBV30 to TRBJ2-7, with 10 positions matching TRBD2. CDR1 GTSNPN and CDR2 SVGIG come from the germline V gene (reference sequence). This CDR3 has 17 amino acids. J lost 6 bases, V lost 0 bases, and 14 bases had no gene match. The CDR3 DNA is TGTGCCTGGAGTGTTTCGCGGACTAGCGGCCAAGGGACCGAGCAGTACTTC. This gives the protein CAWSVSRTSGQGTEQYF.

This clonotype has at least ten counts. The rearrangement uses TRBV10-3 and TRBJ1-6; D possibly corresponds to TRBD1 (6 bases). CDR3 size: 13 residues. Germline CDR1 is ENHRY and CDR2 is SYGVKD. V was cut by 10 bases and J by 7 bases, with 14 bases left in between. The chain's CDR3 is CASRDTENSPLHF. DNA for the CDR3: TGTGCCAGCCGGGACACGGAGAATTCACCCCTCCACTTT.

In its sample, this clonotype ranks as medium-sized. The V and J genes are TRBV28 and TRBJ2-3, with 8 nucleotides matching TRBD1. With 6 bases clipped from V and 2 bases from J, the junction kept 13 bases outside the gene matches. The CDR3 length is 17 residues. Per germline, CDR1 MDHEN and CDR2 SYDVKM. The CDR3 loop is CASSQAEDRVATDTQYF. CDR3 bases: TGTGCCAGCAGCCAGGCCGAGGACAGGGTTGCCACAGATACGCAGTATTTT.

The V and J genes are TRBV4-3 and TRBJ2-7; the D gene could be TRBD1 or TRBD2 (5 bases each). The germline V gene encodes CDR1 LGHNA and CDR2 YSLEER. Trimming shortened V by 0 bases and J by 5 bases, and 8 bases separated the two germline ends. The CDR3 is made up of 13 amino acids. The CDR3 here is CASSQEGTHEQYF. Here the CDR3 DNA reads TGCGCCAGCAGCCAAGAGGGGACCCACGAGCAGTACTTC.

This clonotype showed up many times. This CDR3 is CASSQDLKRADTQYF. As DNA, the CDR3 is TGTGCCAGCAGCCAAGATCTGAAGAGGGCAGATACGCAGTATTTT. This chain links TRBV14 with TRBJ2-3; the D gene is possibly TRBD2 (5 bases). The CDR3 loop spans 15 amino acids. Germline loops: CDR1 SGHDN, CDR2 FVKESK. V lost 0 bases, J lost 4 bases, and 11 bases lay in between.

This clonotype was seen at least ten times. The chain links TRBV29-1 to TRBJ2-6; no definite D call. V lost 1 base and J 3 bases, leaving 10 bases between the germline ends. The CDR3 runs to 15 residues. Per germline, CDR1 SQVTM and CDR2 ANQGSEA. CDR3 DNA sequence: TGCAGCGTTGAAGTCCCCGGCAGTGGGGCCAACGTCCTGACTTTC. It specifies CSVEVPGSGANVLTF.